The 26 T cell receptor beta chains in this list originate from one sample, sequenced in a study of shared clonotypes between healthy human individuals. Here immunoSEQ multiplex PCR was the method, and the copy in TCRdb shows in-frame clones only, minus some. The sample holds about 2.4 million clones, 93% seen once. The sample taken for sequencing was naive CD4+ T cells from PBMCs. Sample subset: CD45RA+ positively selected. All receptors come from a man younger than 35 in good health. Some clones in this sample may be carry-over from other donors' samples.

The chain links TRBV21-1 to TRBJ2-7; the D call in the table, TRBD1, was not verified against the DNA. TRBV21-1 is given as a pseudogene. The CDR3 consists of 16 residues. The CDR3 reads CASSTGRGTGPIEQYF. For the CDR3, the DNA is TGTGCCAGCAGCACCGGGCGGGGGACAGGGCCCATCGAGCAGTACTTC.

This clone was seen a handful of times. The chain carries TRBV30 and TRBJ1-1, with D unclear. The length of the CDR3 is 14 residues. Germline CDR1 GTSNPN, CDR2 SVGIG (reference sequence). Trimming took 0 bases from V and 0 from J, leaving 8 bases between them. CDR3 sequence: CAWSVLRLNTEAFF. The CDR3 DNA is TGTGCCTGGAGTGTACTTAGGTTGAACACTGAAGCTTTCTTT.

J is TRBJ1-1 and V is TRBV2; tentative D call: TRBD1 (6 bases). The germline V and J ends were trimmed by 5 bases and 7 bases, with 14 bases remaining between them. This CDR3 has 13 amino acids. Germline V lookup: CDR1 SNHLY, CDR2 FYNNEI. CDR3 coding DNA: TGTGCCAGCAGTTCCACAGGGCCCGGTGAAGCTTTCTTT. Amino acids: CASSSTGPGEAFF.

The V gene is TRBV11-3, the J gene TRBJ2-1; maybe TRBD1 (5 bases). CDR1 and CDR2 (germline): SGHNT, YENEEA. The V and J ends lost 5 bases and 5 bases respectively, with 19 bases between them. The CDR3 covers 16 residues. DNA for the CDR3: TGTGCCAGCAGCGTTAGTTACTGGGGCGCCGACAATGAGCAGTTCTTC. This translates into CASSVSYWGADNEQFF.

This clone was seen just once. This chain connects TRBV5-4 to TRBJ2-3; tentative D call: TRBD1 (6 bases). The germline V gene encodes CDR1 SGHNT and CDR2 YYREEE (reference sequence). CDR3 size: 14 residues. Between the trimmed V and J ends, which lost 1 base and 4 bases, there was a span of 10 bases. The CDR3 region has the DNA TGTGCCAGCAGCTTGTTCAGGGGTGCAGATACGCAGTATTTT. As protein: CASSLFRGADTQYF.

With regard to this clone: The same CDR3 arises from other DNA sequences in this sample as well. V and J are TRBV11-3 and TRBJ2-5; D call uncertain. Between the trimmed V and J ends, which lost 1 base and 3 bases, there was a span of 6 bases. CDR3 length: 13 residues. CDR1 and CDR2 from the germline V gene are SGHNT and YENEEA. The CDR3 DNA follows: TGTGCCAGCAGCTTAGGCCAGAAAGAGACCCAGTACTTC. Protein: CASSLGQKETQYF.

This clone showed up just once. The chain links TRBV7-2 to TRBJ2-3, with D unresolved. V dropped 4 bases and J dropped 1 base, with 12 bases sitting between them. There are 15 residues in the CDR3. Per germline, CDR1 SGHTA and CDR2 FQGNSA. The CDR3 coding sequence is TGTGCCAGCAGCTCCATGACAAGGGGCACAGATACGCAGTATTTT. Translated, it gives CASSSMTRGTDTQYF.

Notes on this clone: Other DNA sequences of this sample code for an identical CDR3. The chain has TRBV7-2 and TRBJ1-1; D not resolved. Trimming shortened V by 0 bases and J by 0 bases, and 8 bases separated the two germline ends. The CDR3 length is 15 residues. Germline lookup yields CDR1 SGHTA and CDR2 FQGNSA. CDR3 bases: TGTGCCAGCAGCTTAGCGCTGGGAGTGAACACTGAAGCTTTCTTT. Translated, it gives CASSLALGVNTEAFF.

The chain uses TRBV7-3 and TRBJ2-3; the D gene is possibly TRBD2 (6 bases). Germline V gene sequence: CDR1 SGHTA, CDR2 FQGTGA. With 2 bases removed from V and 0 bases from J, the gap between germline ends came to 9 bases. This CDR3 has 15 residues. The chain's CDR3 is CASSLLALSTDTQYF. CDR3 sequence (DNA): TGTGCCAGCAGCTTACTAGCGCTGAGCACAGATACGCAGTATTTT. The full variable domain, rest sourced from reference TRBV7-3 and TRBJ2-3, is GAGVSQTPSNKVTEKGKYVELRCDPISGHTALYWYRQSLGQGPEFLIYFQGTGAADDSGLPNDRFFAVRPEGSVSTLKIQRTERGDSAVYLCASSLLALSTDTQYFGPGTRLTVL.

The CDR3 loop reads CASSERTPQETQYF. In DNA, the CDR3 is TGTGCCAGCAGTGAAAGGACGCCCCAAGAGACCCAGTACTTC. The rearrangement links TRBV25-1 to TRBJ2-5; the D is unclear. Trimming stripped 2 bases from V and 1 base from J, with 8 bases between. Germline CDR1 is MGHDK and CDR2 is SYGVNS. The CDR3 sequence is 14 residues long.

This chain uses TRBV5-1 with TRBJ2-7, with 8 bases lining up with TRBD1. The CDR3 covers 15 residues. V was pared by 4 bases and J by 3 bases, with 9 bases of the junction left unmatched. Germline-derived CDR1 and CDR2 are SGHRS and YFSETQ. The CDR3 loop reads CASSQYGQGGYEQYF. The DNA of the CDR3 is TGCGCCAGCAGCCAGTATGGACAGGGCGGCTACGAGCAGTACTTC.

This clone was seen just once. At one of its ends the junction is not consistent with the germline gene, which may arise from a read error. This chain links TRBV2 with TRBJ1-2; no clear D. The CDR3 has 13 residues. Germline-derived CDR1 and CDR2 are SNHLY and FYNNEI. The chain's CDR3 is CASSEWAPKTILF. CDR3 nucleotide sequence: TGTGCCAGCAGTGAATGGGCCCCCAAGACTATTCTTTTC.

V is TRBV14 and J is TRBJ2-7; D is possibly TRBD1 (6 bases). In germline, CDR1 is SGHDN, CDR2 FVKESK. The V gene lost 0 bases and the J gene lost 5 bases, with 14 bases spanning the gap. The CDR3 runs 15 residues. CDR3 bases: TGTGCCAGCAGCCAAGAAGCGTGGGGGCCTGACGAGCAGTACTTC. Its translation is CASSQEAWGPDEQYF.

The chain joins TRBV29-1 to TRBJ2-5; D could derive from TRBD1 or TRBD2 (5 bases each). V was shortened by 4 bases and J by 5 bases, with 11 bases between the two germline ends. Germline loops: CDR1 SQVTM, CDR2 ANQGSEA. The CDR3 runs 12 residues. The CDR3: CSVAKGDETQYF. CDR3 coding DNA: TGCAGCGTTGCGAAAGGGGACGAGACCCAGTACTTC. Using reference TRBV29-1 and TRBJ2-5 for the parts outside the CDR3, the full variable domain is SAVISQKPSRDICQRGTSLTIQCQVDSQVTMMFWYRQQPGQSLTLIATANQGSEATYESGFVIDKFPISRPNLTFSTLTVSNMSPEDSSIYLCSVAKGDETQYFGPGTRLLVL.

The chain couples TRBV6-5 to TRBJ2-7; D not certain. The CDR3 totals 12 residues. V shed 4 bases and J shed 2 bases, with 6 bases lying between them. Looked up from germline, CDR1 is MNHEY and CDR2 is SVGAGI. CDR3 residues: CASSSHTYEQYF. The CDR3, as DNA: TGTGCCAGCAGTTCACATACCTACGAGCAGTACTTC.

The CDR3 loop reads CASSDRRGAVYNEQFF. The CDR3 nucleotides read TGTGCCAGCAGCGACCGCCGTGGAGCGGTCTACAATGAGCAGTTCTTC. The chain links TRBV9 to TRBJ2-1; tentative D call: TRBD2 (5 bases). This CDR3 region has 16 residues. Germline values: CDR1 SGDLS, CDR2 YYNGEE. Trimming shortened V by 3 bases and J by 3 bases, and 16 bases separated the two germline ends. Complete variable domain (other parts from reference TRBV9 and TRBJ2-1): DSGVTQTPKHLITATGQRVTLRCSPRSGDLSVYWYQQSLDQGLQFLIQYYNGEERAKGNILERFSAQQFPDLHSELNLSSLELGDSALYFCASSDRRGAVYNEQFFGPGTRLTVL.

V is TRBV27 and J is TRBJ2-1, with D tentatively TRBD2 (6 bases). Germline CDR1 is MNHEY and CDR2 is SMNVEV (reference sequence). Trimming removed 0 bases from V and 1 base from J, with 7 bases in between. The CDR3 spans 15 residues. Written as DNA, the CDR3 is TGTGCCAGCAGTTTATCGGAGGGGTCCTACAATGAGCAGTTCTTC. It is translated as CASSLSEGSYNEQFF.

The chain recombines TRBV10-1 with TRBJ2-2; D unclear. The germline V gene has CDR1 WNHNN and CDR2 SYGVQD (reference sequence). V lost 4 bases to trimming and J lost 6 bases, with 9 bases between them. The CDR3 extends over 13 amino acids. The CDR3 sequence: CASSGYRAGELFF. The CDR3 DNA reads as TGCGCCAGCAGTGGATACAGAGCCGGGGAGCTGTTTTTT.

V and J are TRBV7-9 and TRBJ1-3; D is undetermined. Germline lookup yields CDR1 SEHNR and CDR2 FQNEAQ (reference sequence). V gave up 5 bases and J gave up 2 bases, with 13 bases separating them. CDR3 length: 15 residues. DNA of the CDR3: TGTGCCAGCAGCCCCCCCTTAAGCCCTGGAAACACCATATATTTT. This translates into CASSPPLSPGNTIYF.

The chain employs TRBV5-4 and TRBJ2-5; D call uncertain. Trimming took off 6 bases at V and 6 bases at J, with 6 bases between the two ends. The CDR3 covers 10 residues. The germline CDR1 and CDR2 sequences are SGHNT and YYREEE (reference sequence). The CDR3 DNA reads TGTGCCAGCATCCCGAAGACCCAGTACTTC. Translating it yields CASIPKTQYF. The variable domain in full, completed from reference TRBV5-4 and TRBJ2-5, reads ETGVTQSPTHLIKTRGQQVTLRCSSQSGHNTVSWYQQALGQGPQFIFQYYREEENGRGNFPPRFSGLQFPNYSSELNVNALELDDSALYLCASIPKTQYFGPGTRLLVL.

Written as DNA, the CDR3 is TGTGCCAGCAGCTTAAAGGGGCCTGGCTATGGCTACACCTTC. Translated: CASSLKGPGYGYTF. This chain joins TRBV11-2 and TRBJ1-2, with D perhaps matching TRBD1 (5 bases). The CDR3 spans 14 residues. V lost 2 bases to trimming and J lost 4 bases, with 11 bases between them. The germline V gene encodes CDR1 SGHAT and CDR2 FQNNGV.

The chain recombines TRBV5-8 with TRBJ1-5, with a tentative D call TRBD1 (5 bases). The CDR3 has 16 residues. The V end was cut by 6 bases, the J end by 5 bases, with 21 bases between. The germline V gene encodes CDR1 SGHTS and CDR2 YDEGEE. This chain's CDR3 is CASTPWGPSPDQPQHF. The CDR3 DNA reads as TGTGCCAGCACCCCCTGGGGCCCCTCCCCGGATCAGCCCCAGCATTTT.

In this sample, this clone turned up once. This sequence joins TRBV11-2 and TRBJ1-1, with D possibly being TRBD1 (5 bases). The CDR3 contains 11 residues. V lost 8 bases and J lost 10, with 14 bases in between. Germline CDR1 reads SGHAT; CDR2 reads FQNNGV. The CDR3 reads CASGNQGRAFF. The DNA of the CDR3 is TGTGCCAGCGGGAACCAGGGTAGAGCTTTCTTT.

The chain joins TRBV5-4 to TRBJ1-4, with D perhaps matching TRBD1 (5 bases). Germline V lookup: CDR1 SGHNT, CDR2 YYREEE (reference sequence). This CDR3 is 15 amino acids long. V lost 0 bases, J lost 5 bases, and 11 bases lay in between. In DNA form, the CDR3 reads TGTGCCAGCAGCTTGGGGGGGTCGGAAAATGAAAAACTGTTTTTT. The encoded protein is CASSLGGSENEKLFF.

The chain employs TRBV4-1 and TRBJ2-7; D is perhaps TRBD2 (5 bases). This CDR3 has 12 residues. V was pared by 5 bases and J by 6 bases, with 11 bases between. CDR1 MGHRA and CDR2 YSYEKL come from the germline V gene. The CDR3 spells CASSFREGEQYF. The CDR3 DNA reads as TGCGCCAGCAGCTTCCGGGAAGGCGAGCAGTACTTC.

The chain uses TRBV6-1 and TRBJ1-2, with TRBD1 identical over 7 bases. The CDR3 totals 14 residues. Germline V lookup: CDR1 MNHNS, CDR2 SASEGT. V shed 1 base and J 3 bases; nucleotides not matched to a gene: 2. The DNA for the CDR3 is TGTGCCAGCAGTGAAGACAGGGGTTACTATGGCTACACCTTC. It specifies CASSEDRGYYGYTF.